The present T cell receptor beta chain was sequenced within a study of cytomegalovirus exposure and HLA in healthy donors. V lost 3 bases, J lost 3 bases, and 14 bases lay in between. CDR1 SEHNR and CDR2 FQNEAQ come from the germline V gene (reference sequence). This CDR3 has 15 residues. 60 Vbeta and 13 Jbeta primers were used in PCR. Clones were sequenced by immunoSEQ multiplex PCR, and TCRdb holds only the in-frame ones, with some missing. The sample lists tens of thousands of clones, approximately 57% occurring once. Nominally healthy donors were sampled, though unrecorded immune exposures were likely.

Sequencing was done on a sample of PBMCs. This sequence was found in a young woman in good health and CMV-seronegative. This chain connects TRBV7-9 to TRBJ2-5; TRBD1 might be the D (7 bases). CDR3 coding DNA: TGTGCCAGCAGCTTGAGACAGGGAGGAGAAGAGACCCAGTACTTC. Protein product: CASSLRQGGEETQYF.